This TCR beta chain was identified in a study of siplizumab effects on memory and regulatory T cells. Concerning this clone itself: Its target is not known.

Study-wide results and caveats: Relative to controls at approximately 30%, mappable alloreactive CD4+ clones exhibited a mean Treg-derived proportion of more than 60% with siplizumab. There appeared to be greater diversity in naive T cells than in memory cells, and naive T cells seemed major contributors to the alloresponse.

This CDR3 region has 15 residues. The V gene's germline CDR1 is MDHEN and CDR2 SYDVKM. With 3 bases clipped from V and 6 bases from J, the junction kept 7 bases outside the gene matches. Clones were read by immunoSEQ multiplex PCR, and TCRdb kept only the in-frame ones, dropping some. The table lists more than 90,000 clones, roughly 94% of them singletons, with 1.3% in the top ten. V and J are TRBV28 and TRBJ1-2, with 10 bases lining up with TRBD1. This clonotype was obtained from a human donor in good health. The sequencing input was non-Treg CD4+ T cells sorted from blood. The CDR3 DNA is TGTGCCAGCAGTTTTACCCGGACAGGGGGTAATGGCTACACCTTC. Protein product: CASSFTRTGGNGYTF.